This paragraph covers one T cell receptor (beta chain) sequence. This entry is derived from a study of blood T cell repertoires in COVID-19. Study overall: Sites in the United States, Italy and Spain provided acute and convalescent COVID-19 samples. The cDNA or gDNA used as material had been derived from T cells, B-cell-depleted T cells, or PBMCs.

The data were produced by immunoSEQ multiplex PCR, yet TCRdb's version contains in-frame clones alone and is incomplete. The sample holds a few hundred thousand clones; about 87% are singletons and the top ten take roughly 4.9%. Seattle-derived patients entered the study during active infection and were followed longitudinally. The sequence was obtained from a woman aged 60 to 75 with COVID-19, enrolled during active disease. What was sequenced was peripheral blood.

The CDR3 here is CASSPSGEATHEQYF. The CDR3 DNA follows: TGTGCCAGCTCACCATCGGGGGAGGCCACCCACGAGCAGTACTTC. The gene calls are TRBV18 and TRBJ2-7, with TRBD2 as a possible D gene (6 bases). V gave up 2 bases and J gave up 5 bases, with 16 bases separating them. In germline, CDR1 is KGHSH, CDR2 LQKENI. The CDR3 contains 15 residues.